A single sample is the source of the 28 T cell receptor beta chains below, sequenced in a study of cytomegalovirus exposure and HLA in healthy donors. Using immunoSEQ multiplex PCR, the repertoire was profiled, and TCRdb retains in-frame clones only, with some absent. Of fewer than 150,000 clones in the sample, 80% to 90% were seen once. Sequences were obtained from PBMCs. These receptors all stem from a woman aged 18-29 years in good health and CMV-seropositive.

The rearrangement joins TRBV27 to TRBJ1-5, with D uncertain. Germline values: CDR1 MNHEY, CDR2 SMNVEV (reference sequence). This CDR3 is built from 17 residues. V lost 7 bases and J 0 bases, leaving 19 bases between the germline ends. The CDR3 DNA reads TGTGCCAGCACTACCCGCGGGGTCCTATTTAGCAATCAGCCCCAGCATTTT. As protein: CASTTRGVLFSNQPQHF.

CDR3 residues: CASSYSSRYEQYF. For the CDR3, the DNA is TGTGCCAGCAGTTACTCGTCGCGATACGAGCAGTACTTC. V is TRBV6-6 and J is TRBJ2-7; no firm D call. Germline CDR1 reads MNHNY; CDR2 reads SVGAGI (reference sequence). The length of the CDR3 is 13 residues. V lost 0 bases and J lost 4, with 7 bases in between.

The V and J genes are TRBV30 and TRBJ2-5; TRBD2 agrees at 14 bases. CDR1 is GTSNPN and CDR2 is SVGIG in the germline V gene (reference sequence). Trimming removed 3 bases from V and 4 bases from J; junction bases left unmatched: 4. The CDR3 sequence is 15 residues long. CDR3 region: CAWSRLAGGLETQYF. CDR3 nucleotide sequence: TGTGCCTGGAGCAGACTAGCGGGGGGGCTAGAGACCCAGTACTTC. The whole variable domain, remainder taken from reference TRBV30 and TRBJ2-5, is SQTIHQWPATLVQPVGSPLSLECTVEGTSNPNLYWYRQAAGRGLQLLFYSVGIGQISSEVPQNLSASRPQDRQFILSSKKLLLSDSGFYLCAWSRLAGGLETQYFGPGTRLLVL.

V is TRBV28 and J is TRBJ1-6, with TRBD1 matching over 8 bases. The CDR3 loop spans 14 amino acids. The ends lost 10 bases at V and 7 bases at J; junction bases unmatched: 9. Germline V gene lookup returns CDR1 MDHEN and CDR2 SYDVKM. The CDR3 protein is CATRSTGGNSPLHF. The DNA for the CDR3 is TGTGCCACCCGGTCTACAGGGGGGAATTCACCCCTCCACTTT.

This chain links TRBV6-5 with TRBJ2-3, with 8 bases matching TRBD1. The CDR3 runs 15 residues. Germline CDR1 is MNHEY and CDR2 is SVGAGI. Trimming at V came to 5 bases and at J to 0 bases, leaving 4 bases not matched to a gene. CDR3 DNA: TGTGCCAGCAGTCCGACAGGGGTTAGCACAGATACGCAGTATTTT. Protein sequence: CASSPTGVSTDTQYF.

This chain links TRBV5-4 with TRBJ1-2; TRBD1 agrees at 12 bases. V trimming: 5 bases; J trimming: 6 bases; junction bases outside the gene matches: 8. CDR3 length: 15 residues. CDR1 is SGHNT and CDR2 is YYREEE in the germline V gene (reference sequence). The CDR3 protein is CASRAPGQGAHGYTF. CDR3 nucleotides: TGTGCCAGCAGGGCCCCGGGACAGGGGGCCCATGGCTACACCTTC. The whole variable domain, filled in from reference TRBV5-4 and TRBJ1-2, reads ETGVTQSPTHLIKTRGQQVTLRCSSQSGHNTVSWYQQALGQGPQFIFQYYREEENGRGNFPPRFSGLQFPNYSSELNVNALELDDSALYLCASRAPGQGAHGYTFGSGTRLTVV.

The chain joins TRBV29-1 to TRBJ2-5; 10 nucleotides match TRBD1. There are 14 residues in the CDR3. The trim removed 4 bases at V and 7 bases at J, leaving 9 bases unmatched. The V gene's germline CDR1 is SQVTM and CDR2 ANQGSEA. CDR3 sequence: CSVAGTGAVGTQYF. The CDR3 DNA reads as TGCAGCGTTGCCGGGACAGGGGCTGTGGGGACCCAGTACTTC.

The CDR3 sequence: CASSPRGLGEKLFF. The CDR3 DNA follows: TGTGCCAGCAGCCCCAGGGGGTTGGGTGAAAAACTGTTTTTT. The rearrangement joins TRBV7-8 to TRBJ1-4, with TRBD1 matching over 7 bases. J was trimmed by 7 bases and V by 5 bases; bases with no gene match: 7. The CDR3 consists of 14 residues. Germline V gives CDR1 SGHVS, CDR2 FQNEAQ. Together with reference TRBV7-8 and TRBJ1-4, the CDR3 gives the full variable domain: GAGVSQSPRYKVAKRGQDVALRCDPISGHVSLFWYQQALGQGPEFLTYFQNEAQLDKSGLPSDRFFAERPEGSVSTLKIQRTQQEDSAVYLCASSPRGLGEKLFFGSGTQLSVL.

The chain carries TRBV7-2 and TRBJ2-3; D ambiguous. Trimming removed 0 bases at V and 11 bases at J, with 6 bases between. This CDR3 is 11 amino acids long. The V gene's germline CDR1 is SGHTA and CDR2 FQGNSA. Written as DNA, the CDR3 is TGTGCCAGCAGCTTAGCGAGGTTGCAGTATTTT. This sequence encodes CASSLARLQYF.

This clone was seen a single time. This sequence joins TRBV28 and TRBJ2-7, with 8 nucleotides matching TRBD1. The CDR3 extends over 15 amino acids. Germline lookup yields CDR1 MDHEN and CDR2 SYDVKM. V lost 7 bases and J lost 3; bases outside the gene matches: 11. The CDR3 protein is CASTGTWTGNYEQYF. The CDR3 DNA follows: TGTGCCAGCACAGGTACGTGGACAGGGAACTACGAGCAGTACTTC. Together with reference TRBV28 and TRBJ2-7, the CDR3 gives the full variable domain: DVKVTQSSRYLVKRTGEKVFLECVQDMDHENMFWYRQDPGLGLRLIYFSYDVKMKEKGDIPEGYSVSREKKERFSLILESASTNQTSMYLCASTGTWTGNYEQYFGPGTRLTVT.

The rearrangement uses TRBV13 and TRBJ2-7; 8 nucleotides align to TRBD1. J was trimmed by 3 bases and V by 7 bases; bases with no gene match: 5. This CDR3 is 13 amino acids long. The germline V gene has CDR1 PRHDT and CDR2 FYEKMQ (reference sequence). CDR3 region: CASTQGADYEQYF. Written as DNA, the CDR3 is TGTGCCAGCACCCAGGGGGCGGACTACGAGCAGTACTTC. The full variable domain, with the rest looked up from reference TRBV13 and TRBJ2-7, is AAGVIQSPRHLIKEKRETATLKCYPIPRHDTVYWYQQGPGQDPQFLISFYEKMQSDKGSIPDRFSAQQFSDYHSELNMSSLELGDSALYFCASTQGADYEQYFGPGTRLTVT.

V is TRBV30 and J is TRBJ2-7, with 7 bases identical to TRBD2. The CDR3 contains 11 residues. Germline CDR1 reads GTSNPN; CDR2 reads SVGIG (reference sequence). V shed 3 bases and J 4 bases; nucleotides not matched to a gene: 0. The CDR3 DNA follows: TGTGCCTGGAGGCGGGGGTACGAGCAGTACTTC. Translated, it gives CAWRRGYEQYF.

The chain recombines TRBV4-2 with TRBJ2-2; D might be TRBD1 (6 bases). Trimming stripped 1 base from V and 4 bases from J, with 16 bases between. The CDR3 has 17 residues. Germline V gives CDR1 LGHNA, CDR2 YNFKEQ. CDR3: CASSQVAAGAFTGELFF. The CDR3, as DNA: TGTGCCAGCAGCCAAGTGGCGGCAGGGGCGTTCACCGGGGAGCTGTTTTTT.

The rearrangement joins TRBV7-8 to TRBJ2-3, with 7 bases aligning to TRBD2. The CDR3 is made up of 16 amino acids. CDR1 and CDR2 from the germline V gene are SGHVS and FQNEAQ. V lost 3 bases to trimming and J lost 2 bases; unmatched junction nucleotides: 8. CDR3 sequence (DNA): TGTGCCAGCAGCTTGGGTGGTCTAGCGGTCACAGATACGCAGTATTTT. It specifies CASSLGGLAVTDTQYF.

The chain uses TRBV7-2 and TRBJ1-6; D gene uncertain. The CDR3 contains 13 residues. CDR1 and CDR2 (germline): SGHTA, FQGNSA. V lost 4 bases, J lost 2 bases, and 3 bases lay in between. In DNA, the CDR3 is TGTGCCAGCAGCTCCACCTATAATTCACCCCTCCACTTT. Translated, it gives CASSSTYNSPLHF.

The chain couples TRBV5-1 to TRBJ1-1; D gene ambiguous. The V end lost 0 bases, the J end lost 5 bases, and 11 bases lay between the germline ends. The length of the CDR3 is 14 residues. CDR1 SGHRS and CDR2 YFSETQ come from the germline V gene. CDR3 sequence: CASSLEAAATEAFF. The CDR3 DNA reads TGCGCCAGCAGCTTGGAAGCGGCAGCGACTGAAGCTTTCTTT.

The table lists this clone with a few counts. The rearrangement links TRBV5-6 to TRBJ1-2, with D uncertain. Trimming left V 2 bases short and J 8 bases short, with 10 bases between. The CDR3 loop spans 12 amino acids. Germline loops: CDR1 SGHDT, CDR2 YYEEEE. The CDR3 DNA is TGTGCCAGCAGCTTTGGTGGGCAAGGCTACACCTTC. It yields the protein CASSFGGQGYTF.

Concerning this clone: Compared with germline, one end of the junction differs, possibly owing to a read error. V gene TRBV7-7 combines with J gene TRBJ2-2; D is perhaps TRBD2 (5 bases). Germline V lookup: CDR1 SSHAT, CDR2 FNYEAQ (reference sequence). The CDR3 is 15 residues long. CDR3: CASSLALQATGELFF. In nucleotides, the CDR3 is TGTGCTAGCAGCTTAGCGCTCCAGGCCACCGGGGAGCTGTTTTTT.

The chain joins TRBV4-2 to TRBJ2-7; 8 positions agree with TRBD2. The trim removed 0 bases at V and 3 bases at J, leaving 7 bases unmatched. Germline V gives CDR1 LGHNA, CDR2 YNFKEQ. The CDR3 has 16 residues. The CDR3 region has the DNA TGTGCCAGCAGCCAAGAAGGGGTTAGCGGGAACTACGAGCAGTACTTC. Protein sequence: CASSQEGVSGNYEQYF.

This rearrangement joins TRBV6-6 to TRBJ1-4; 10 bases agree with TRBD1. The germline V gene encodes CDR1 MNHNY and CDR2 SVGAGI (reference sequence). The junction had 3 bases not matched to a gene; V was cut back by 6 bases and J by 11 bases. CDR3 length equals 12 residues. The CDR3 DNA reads TGTGCCAGCAGCAAGGACAGGGGGAAACTGTTTTTT. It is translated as CASSKDRGKLFF.

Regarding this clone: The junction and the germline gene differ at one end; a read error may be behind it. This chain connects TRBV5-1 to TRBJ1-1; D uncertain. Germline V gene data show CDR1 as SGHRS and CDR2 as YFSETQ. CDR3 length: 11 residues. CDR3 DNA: TGTGCCAGCAGCTTGGCCGCTGAAGCTTTCTTT. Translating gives CASSLAAEAFF. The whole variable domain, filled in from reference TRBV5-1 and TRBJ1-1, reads KAGVTQTPRYLIKTRGQQVTLSCSPISGHRSVSWYQQTPGQGLQFLFEYFSETQRNKGNFPGRFSGRQFSNSRSEMNVSTLELGDSALYLCASSLAAEAFFGQGTRLTVV.

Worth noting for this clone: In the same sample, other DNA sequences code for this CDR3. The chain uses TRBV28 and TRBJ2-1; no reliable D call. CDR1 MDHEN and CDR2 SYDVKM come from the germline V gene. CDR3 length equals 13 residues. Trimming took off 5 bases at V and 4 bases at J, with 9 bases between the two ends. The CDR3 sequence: CASSLARYNEQFF. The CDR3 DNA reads TGTGCCAGCAGTCTGGCGAGGTACAATGAGCAGTTCTTC.

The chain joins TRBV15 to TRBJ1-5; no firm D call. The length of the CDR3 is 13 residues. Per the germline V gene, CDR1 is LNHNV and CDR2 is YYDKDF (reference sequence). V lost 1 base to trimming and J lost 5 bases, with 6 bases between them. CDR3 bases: TGTGCCACCAGCAGAGTAGCGGATCAGCCCCAGCATTTT. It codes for CATSRVADQPQHF.

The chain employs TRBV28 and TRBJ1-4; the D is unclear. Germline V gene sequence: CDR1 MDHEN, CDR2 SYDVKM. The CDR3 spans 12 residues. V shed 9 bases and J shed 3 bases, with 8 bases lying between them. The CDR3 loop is CASRVSNEKLFF. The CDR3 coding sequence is TGTGCCAGTCGGGTTTCTAATGAAAAACTGTTTTTT.

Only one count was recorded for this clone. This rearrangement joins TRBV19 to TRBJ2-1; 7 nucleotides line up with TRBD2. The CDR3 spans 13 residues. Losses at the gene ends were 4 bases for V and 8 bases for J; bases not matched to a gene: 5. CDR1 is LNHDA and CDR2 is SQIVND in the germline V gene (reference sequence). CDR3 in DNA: TGTGCCAGTAGTAGCGGGAGAGGGTATGAGCAGTTCTTC. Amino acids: CASSSGRGYEQFF.

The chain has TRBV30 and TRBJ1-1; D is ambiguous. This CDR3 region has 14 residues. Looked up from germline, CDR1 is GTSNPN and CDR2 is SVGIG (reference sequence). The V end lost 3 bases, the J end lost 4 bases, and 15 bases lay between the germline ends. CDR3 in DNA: TGTGCCTGGAGCGTACCCTATACGGGCACTGAAGCTTTCTTT. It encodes CAWSVPYTGTEAFF.

DNA for the CDR3: TGTGCCAGCAGCAAAGAGGATAGCGGGGACCCCCATGAGCAGTTCTTC. Its protein product is CASSKEDSGDPHEQFF. The genes are TRBV21-1 and TRBJ2-1; the table's D call TRBD2 went unverified against the DNA. TRBV21-1 is a recognized pseudogene. The length of the CDR3 is 16 residues.

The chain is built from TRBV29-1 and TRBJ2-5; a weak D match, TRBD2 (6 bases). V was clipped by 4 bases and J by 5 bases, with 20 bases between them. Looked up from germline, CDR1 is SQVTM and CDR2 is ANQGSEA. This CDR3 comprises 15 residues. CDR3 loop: CSVAQLTPAGETQYF. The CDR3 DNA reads TGCAGCGTTGCCCAATTGACACCCGCGGGGGAGACCCAGTACTTC.